These T cell receptor beta chains were read from a single sample in a study of long-term antiretroviral therapy in people with HIV. Profiling relied on immunoSEQ multiplex PCR, and the TCRdb table lists in-frame clones only, not all of them. The sample lists roughly 27,000 clones; approximately 81% were seen once. The sequences come from unsorted PBMCs, collected 2.3 years after starting antiretroviral therapy. The receptors were sampled from a middle-aged man with HIV. Both conserved end residues are part of each CDR3.

V	J	CDR3
TRBV23-1	TRBJ1-1	CASSQSIGREVQEAFF
TRBV27	TRBJ2-7	CARLRDSQNYEQYF
TRBV5-5	TRBJ2-5	CASRYGAEETQYF
TRBV5-4	TRBJ2-2	CASSWDRDSAGELFF
TRBV5-5	TRBJ2-7	CASSWGQGAYEQYF
TRBV5-6	TRBJ1-2	CASSLGSTGKDYTF
TRBV5-5	TRBJ1-6	CASTPDQNSPLHF
TRBV2	TRBJ2-7	CASSPWDEGTYEQYF
TRBV12-5	TRBJ1-1	CASGLVRTFDRGQGDTEAFF
TRBV12-5	TRBJ1-1	CASVARGRGGTEAFF
TRBV10-1	TRBJ2-4	CASSESSRLTKNIQYF
TRBV4-1	TRBJ1-3	CASSLQQGGSGNTIYF
TRBV12-5	TRBJ2-7	CASGLVGQGFHEQYF
TRBV5-1	TRBJ1-2	CASSLTPSSFVGQLYGYTF